This TCR beta chain stems from a study of Graves' ophthalmopathy and Graves' hyperthyroidism. Study as a whole: Before any treatment, peripheral blood was taken at the initial diagnosis.

The authors amplified TCR beta CDR3 regions, and they did so from RNA transcripts for repertoire sequencing. First-round RT-PCR used HTBI primers; second-round multiplex PCR followed. TCRdb fed the multiplex PCR reads into MiXCR, producing one record per CDR3 protein. This table has hundreds of thousands of distinct CDR3 sequences, over 20% appearing once. The CDR3 covers 19 residues. CDR1 and CDR2 from the germline V gene are MNHEY and SMNVEV (reference sequence). Trimming cost V 6 bases and J 5 bases; bases outside gene matches: 19. The study, taken as a whole, reports: Ophthalmopathy progression prediction by the model yielded a sensitivity of 55% to 71% and a specificity of around 72%.

This clonotype was picked up many times. No antigen is known for it. The sample was peripheral blood. The source is a woman aged 18-29 years with stable Graves' hyperthyroidism. Some clones in this sample may be carry-over from other donors' samples. This chain connects TRBV27 to TRBJ2-7; 13 bases fit TRBD2. CDR3 region: CASRYGTSGIHGRANEQYF. The CDR3, as DNA: TGTGCCAGCAGATACGGGACTAGCGGGATCCATGGCCGGGCCAACGAGCAGTACTTC.